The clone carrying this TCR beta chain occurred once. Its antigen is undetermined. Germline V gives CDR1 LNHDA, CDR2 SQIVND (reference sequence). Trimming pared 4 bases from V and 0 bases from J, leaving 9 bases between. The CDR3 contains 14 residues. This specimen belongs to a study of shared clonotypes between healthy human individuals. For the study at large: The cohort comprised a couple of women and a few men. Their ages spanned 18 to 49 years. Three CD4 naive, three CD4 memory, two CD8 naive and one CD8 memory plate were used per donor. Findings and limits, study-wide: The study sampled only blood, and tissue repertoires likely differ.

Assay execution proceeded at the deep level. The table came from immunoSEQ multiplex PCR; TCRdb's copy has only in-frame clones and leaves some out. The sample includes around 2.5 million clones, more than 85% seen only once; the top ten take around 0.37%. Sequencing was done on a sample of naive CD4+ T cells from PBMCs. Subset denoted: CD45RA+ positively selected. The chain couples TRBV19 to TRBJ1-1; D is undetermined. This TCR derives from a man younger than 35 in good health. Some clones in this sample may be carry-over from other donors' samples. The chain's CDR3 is CASSSGRMNTEAFF. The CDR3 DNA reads TGTGCCAGTAGTAGTGGGCGGATGAACACTGAAGCTTTCTTT.